This TCR beta chain is from a study of vaccination effects on CD4 cells after COVID-19 (dated 2022 in TCRdb). Regarding the complete study: Each participant got two doses of an mRNA SARS-CoV-2 vaccine, either BNT162b2 or mRNA-1273. Cultures from other donors in the study were sequenced with the Oncomine TCR Beta short-read assay on an Illumina iSeq 100. SARS-CoV-2 spike-specific CD4+ TCR repertoires from before and after mRNA vaccination were compared in COVID-19 convalescent patients and in infection-naive vaccine recipients. A total of over nine COVID-19 convalescent patients and a handful of SARS-CoV-2-naive healthy vaccine recipients were included in the full study.

Based on the germline V gene, the CDR1 and CDR2 sequences are SGHTA and FQGTGA. Unmatched junction bases come to 7, with V trimmed by 2 bases and J by 6 bases. The CDR3 holds 16 amino acids from the cysteine to the phenylalanine. The read is trimmed to its CDR3 DNA, 48 bases read in frame from base 1. Points on this clone: Its antigen specificity is not known. One base away there is no much larger clone; base qualities are not given.

Library creation used the immunoSEQ multiplex PCR assay. DNA from the cultured, isolated CD4+ T cells was subjected to TCR beta CDR3 sequencing. Under the source paper's analysis protocol: Non-productive TCR sequences were removed, reads were trimmed to the CDR3 region, and CDR3s of at least 7 amino acids were retained. Antigen-specific clonotypes were identified with the MANAFEST web app by comparing expansion in peptide wells against reference cultures. To count as positive, a clone had to show expansion at FDR<0.05 compared with the reference and with all other wells, an odds ratio above 5, and a frequency above 0.1% in two replicate wells. A clonotype was called cross-reactive if it was significantly expanded both in SARS-CoV-2 spike wells and in at least one common cold coronavirus spike condition. CDR3 similarity was assessed by Levenshtein distance using the stringdist R package, and unrooted trees were constructed with ape in R 3.6.1. Drawn from immuneACCESS, this table holds only the in-frame rearrangements with V and J called that TCRdb kept. Clones are partly lost; checked studies trace under half to an unresolved V gene and leave the rest unexplained. The DNA was the basis for D and trimming; V, J and clone size are from that table. This sample has around 54,000 clones in its table, and 75% to 90% of those were observed once. The ten top clones hold 2% to 2.5% of the sample.

The ViraFEST assay stimulated PBMC with viral peptide pools and then used TCR sequencing to identify antigen-specific CD4+ T cell clonotypes by expansion. After less than eleven days of culture, CD4+ T cells were isolated with the EasySep CD4+ T cell isolation kit. Negative nucleocapsid antibody results before and after vaccination confirmed that the healthy vaccine recipients had no prior SARS-CoV-2 infection. Fewer than 2.5 million PBMC per well were cultured in IMDM with roughly 5% human AB serum, 9 to 10 IU/ml IL-2 and gentamicin, plus 10 ug/ml peptides. Half of the culture medium was replaced with fresh IL-2-containing medium on days 3 and 7. Unless noted otherwise, every peptide stimulation condition was cultured in triplicate wells. Using Ficoll-Paque Plus gradient centrifugation, PBMC were separated from whole blood and then either used fresh or cryopreserved at -140C. The overlapping peptide pools covered the spike proteins of SARS-CoV-2 as well as those of the common cold coronaviruses HCoV-NL63, HCoV-OC43 and HCoV-229E. Genomic DNA was extracted from cultured CD4+ T cells with the QIAamp micro DNA kit.

The paper's findings and limits, for the study overall: Clones induced by infection and clones induced by vaccination both contracted markedly at late timepoints after vaccination, which fits with T cell responses waning over time. Only a small number of convalescent patients were included, and no early post-infection timepoints were available, which limited the study. Among healthy vaccine recipients, nearly all vaccine-induced clones were SARS-CoV-2 mono-reactive, and just 1 of 255 was cross-reactive with common cold coronaviruses.

The sample here was CD4+ T cells from PBMCs cultured with HCoV-229E spike peptides, taken before COVID-19 vaccination. The cell subset or site label corresponds to: HCoV-229E spike overlapping peptide pool stimulation. The origin of this receptor is a human donor who received a COVID-19 vaccine. The chain couples TRBV7-3 to TRBJ2-1, and 10 bases in between align with TRBD1. This receptor has the CDR3 CASSLSSGTGANEQFF. The bases read TGTGCCAGCAGCTTATCCTCCGGGACAGGGGCCAATGAGCAGTTCTTC.